Given below is one T cell receptor (beta chain) in context. Its antigen remains unknown. Samples of blood were obtained at baseline, on cycle 4 day 1, and on cycle 7 day 1. Germline lookup yields CDR1 ENHRY and CDR2 SYGVKD. The CDR3 consists of 15 residues. V shed 10 bases, J shed 3 bases, and the junction held 12 bases outside the gene matches. Measured with immunoSEQ multiplex PCR; TCRdb has only the in-frame clones, and not every one. The sample holds fewer than 70,000 clones; 75% to 90% are singletons and the top ten take 16%. The data originate from a study of OX40 agonist ivuxolimab in advanced cancers. Whole-study context: There were three patients with partial responses, one having hepatocellular carcinoma and two cutaneous melanoma.

Study observations and caveats: In general, CD8+ T cells held more expanded clones than CD4+ did, on average. No determination was made of the antigen specificity of the expanded peripheral T cells.

The material was CD4+ or CD8+ T cells sorted from blood, obtained in a trial of the OX40 agonist ivuxolimab. This chain uses TRBV10-3 with TRBJ1-5, with 7 bases identical to TRBD1. This clonotype originated in an adult with an advanced solid tumor such as melanoma, head and neck, liver or kidney cancer. CDR3 nucleotide sequence: TGTGCCACACATCCGGGACAGATAAACAATCAGCCCCAGCATTTT. This encodes CATHPGQINNQPQHF.